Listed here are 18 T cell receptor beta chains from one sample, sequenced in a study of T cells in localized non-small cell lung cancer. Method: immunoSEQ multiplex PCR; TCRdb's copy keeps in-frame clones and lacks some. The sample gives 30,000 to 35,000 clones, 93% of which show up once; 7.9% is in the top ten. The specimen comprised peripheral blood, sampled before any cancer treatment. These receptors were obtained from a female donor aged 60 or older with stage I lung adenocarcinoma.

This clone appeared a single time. The CDR3 spells CASSVTGTNYGYTF. CDR3 sequence (DNA): TGTGCCAGCAGCGTCACCGGGACAAACTATGGCTACACCTTC. The chain has TRBV11-2 and TRBJ1-2; the D gene is possibly TRBD1 (6 bases). From germline, CDR1 is SGHAT and CDR2 FQNNGV. Deletions cut 5 bases from V and 2 bases from J, with 12 bases between. The CDR3 sequence is 14 residues long.

The CDR3 DNA reads TGTGCCACCAGCGAGCGACAAGTCGGACGGGGCTACACCTTC. Encoded protein: CATSERQVGRGYTF. This rearrangement joins TRBV15 to TRBJ1-2; no definite D call. V dropped 5 bases and J dropped 8 bases, with 18 bases sitting between them. The CDR3 totals 14 residues. Germline CDR1 LNHNV, CDR2 YYDKDF (reference sequence).

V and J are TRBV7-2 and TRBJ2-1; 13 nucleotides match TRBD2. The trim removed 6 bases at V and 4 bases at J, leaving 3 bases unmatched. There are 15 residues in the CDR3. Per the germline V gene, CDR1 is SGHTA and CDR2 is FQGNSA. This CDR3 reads CASRGLAGTYNEQFF. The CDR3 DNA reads TGTGCCAGCAGGGGACTAGCGGGGACGTACAATGAGCAGTTCTTC. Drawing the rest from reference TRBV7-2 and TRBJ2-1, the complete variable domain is GAGVSQSPSNKVTEKGKDVELRCDPISGHTALYWYRQSLGQGLEFLIYFQGNSAPDKSGLPSDRFSAERTGGSVSTLTIQRTQQEDSAVYLCASRGLAGTYNEQFFGPGTRLTVL.

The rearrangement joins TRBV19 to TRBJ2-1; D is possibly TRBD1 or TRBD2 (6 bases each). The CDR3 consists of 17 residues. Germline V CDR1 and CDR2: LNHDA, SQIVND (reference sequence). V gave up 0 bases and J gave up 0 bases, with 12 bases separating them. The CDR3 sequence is CASSIDGGLSSYNEQFF. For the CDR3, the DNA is TGTGCCAGTAGTATAGACGGGGGCCTGAGCTCCTACAATGAGCAGTTCTTC.

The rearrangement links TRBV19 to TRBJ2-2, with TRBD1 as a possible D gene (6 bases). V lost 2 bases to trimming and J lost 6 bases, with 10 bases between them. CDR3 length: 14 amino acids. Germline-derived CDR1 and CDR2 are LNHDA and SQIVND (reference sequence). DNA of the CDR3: TGTGCCAGTAGTATACAGGGGTGGGCCGGGGAGCTGTTTTTT. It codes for CASSIQGWAGELFF.

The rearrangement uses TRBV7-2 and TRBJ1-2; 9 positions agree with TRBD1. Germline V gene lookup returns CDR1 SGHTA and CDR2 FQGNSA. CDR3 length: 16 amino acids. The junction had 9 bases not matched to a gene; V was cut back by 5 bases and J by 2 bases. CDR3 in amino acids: CASSVSPGQGNYGYTF. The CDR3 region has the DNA TGTGCCAGCAGCGTCTCTCCGGGACAGGGAAACTATGGCTACACCTTC.

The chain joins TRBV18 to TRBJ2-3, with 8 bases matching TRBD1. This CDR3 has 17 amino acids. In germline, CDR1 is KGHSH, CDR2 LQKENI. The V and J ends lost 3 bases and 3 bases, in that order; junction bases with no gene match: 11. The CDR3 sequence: CASSPLIQGEATDTQYF. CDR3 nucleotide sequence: TGTGCCAGCTCACCGCTAATACAGGGGGAAGCGACAGATACGCAGTATTTT.

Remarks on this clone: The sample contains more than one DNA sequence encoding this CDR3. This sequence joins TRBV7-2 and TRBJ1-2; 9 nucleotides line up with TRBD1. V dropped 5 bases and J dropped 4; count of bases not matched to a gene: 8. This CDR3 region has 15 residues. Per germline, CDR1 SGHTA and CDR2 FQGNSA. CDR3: CASSLERTGVYGYTF. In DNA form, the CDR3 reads TGTGCCAGCAGCCTAGAGAGGACAGGGGTCTATGGCTACACCTTC.

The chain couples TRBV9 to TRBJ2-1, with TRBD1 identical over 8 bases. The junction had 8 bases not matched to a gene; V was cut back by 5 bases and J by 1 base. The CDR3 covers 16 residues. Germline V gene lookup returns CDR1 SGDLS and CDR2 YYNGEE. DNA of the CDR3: TGTGCCAGCAGTTTTGGGACAGGCCATTCCTACAATGAGCAGTTCTTC. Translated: CASSFGTGHSYNEQFF.

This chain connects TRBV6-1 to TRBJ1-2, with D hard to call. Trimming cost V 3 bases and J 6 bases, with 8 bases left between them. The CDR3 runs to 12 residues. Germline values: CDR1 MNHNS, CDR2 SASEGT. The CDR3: CASSDRGNGYTF. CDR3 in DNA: TGTGCCAGCAGTGACCGGGGAAATGGCTACACCTTC.

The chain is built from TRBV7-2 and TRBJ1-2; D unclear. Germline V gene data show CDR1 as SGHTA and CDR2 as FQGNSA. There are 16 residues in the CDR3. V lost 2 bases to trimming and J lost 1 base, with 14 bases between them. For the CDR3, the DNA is TGTGCCAGCAGCTTATTAGTAGGGCAAATTAACTATGGCTACACCTTC. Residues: CASSLLVGQINYGYTF.

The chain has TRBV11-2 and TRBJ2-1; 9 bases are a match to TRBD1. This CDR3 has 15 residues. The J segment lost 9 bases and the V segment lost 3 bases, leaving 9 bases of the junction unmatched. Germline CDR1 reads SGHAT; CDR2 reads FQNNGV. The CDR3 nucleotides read TGTGCCAGCAGCTTCCGGGACAGGGTATTGTTTGAGCAGTTCTTC. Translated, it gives CASSFRDRVLFEQFF.

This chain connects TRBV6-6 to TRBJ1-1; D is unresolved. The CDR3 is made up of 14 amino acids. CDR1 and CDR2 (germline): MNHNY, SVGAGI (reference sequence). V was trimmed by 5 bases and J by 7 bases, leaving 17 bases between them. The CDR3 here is CASSLPQDGREAFF. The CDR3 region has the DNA TGTGCCAGCAGTCTCCCCCAGGACGGCCGTGAAGCTTTCTTT.

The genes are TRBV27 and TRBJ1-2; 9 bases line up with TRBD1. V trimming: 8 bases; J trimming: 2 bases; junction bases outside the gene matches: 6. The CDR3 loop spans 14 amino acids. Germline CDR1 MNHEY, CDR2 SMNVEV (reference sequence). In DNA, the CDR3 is TGTGCCAGCTCTGACAGGGGGTCCAACTATGGCTACACCTTC. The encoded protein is CASSDRGSNYGYTF.

CDR3 amino acids: CSGREGPDTQYF. Written as DNA, the CDR3 is TGCAGCGGGCGGGAGGGGCCCGATACGCAGTATTTT. This chain uses TRBV29-1 with TRBJ2-3; 9 bases align to TRBD2. The CDR3 runs to 12 residues. From germline, CDR1 is SQVTM and CDR2 ANQGSEA. After removal of 7 bases from V and 6 bases from J, the junction contained 5 bases not matched to a gene.

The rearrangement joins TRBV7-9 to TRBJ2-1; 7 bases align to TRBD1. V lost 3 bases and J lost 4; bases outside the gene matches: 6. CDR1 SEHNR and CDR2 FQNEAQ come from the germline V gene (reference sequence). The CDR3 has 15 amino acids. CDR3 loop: CASSFPGGPYNEQFF. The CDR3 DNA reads TGTGCCAGCAGCTTCCCAGGGGGACCTTACAATGAGCAGTTCTTC.

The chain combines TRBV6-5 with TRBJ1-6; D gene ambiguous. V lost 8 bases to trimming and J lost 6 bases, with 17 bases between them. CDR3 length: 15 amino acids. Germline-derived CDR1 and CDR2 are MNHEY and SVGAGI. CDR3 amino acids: CASGLNFQANSPLHF. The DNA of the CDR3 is TGTGCCAGCGGATTAAATTTCCAAGCTAATTCACCCCTCCACTTT.

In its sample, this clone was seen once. The CDR3 bases are TGTGCCAGCAGCTTCTGGAAAGGGGGCACAGATACGCAGTATTTT. Its translation: CASSFWKGGTDTQYF. The chain couples TRBV7-9 to TRBJ2-3, with a tentative D call TRBD1 (5 bases). CDR3 length: 15 residues. Germline loops: CDR1 SEHNR, CDR2 FQNEAQ (reference sequence). The V and J ends lost 3 bases and 1 base respectively, with 11 bases between them.